These T cell receptor beta chains were read from a single sample in a study of T-cell memory formation after mild COVID-19. TCRdb re-called the 5' RACE reads with MiXCR, one entry per CDR3 protein. In the table there are about 560,000 distinct CDR3 sequences, roughly 18% of which are singletons. Specimen: PBMCs or a T cell subset sorted from them (not recorded which). These TCRs come from an adult woman who had mild COVID-19 (a few samples of this study predate the infection). Cell type and time point are not known. CDR3s leave out the opening cysteine and the closing phenylalanine or tryptophan. Rows give clone size only sometimes, using once, few, many, or a class for an expanded clone.

j_gene,abundance,len,v_gene,CDR3aa
TRBJ1-1,.,13,TRBV19,ASRKFSQTNTEAF
TRBJ1-2,few,14,TRBV12-3/TRBV12-4,ASSLALDRANYGYT
TRBJ1-5,few,12,TRBV3-1,ATSQGYSNQPQH
TRBJ2-5,.,13,TRBV6-5,ASSEFRVIGETQY
TRBJ2-7,few,13,TRBV13,ASGPSGQGFDEQY
TRBJ2-2,.,12,TRBV24-1,ATSLTENTGELF
TRBJ1-1,.,15,TRBV12-3/TRBV12-4,ASSFPPGFSGNTEAF
TRBJ2-5,.,11,TRBV7-8,ASSLVVQETQY
TRBJ2-7,few,11,TRBV20-1,SARGRTGYEQY
TRBJ2-6,many,16,TRBV3-1,ASSQPADGPPGANVLT
TRBJ1-2,.,9,TRBV29-1,SVGPGYGYT
TRBJ2-7,.,14,TRBV5-6,ASSLPQGLRIYEQY
TRBJ2-7,few,14,TRBV7-2,ASSLDPGTGVHEQY
TRBJ2-7,.,12,TRBV27,ASSWARSSYEQY
TRBJ2-1,.,16,TRBV29-1,SVEGASGGLSSYNEQF
TRBJ2-7,.,13,TRBV13,ASSLSQALSYEQY
TRBJ1-1,once,12,TRBV20-1,SAIGPKGNTEAF
TRBJ2-1,.,13,TRBV5-1,ASASFGPSLNEQF
TRBJ1-2,.,13,TRBV19,ASSDRDRGTYGYT
TRBJ2-7,few,10,TRBV10-3,AISMTGYEQY
TRBJ1-5,few,15,TRBV7-8,ASSETGGRYSNQPQH
TRBJ2-3,few,12,TRBV5-6,ASSLDGWPDTQY